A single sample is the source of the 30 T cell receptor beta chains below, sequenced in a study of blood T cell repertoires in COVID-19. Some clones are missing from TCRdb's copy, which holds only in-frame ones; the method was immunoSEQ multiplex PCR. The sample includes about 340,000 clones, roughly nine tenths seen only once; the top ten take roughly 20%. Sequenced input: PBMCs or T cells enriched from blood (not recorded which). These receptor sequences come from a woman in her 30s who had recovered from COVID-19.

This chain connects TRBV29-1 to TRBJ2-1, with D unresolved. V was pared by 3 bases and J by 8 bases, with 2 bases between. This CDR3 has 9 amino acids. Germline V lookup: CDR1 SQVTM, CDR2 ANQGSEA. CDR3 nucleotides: TGCAGCGTTGACGATGAGCAGTTCTTC. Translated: CSVDDEQFF.

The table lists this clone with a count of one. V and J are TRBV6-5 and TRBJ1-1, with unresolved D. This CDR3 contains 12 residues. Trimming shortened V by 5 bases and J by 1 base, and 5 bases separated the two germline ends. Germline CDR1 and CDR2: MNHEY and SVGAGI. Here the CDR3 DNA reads TGTGCCAGCAGTCCAGGGAACACTGAAGCTTTCTTT. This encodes CASSPGNTEAFF.

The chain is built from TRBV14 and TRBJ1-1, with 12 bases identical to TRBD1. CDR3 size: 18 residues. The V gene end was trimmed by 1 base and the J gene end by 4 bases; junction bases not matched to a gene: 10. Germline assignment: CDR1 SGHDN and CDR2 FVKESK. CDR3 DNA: TGTGCCAGCAGCCAAGCCCTTGGGACAGGGGGCAAGACCACTGAAGCTTTCTTT. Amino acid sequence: CASSQALGTGGKTTEAFF.

CDR3 nucleotide sequence: TGCGCCAGCAGCCGTGGGAGGTTGAATGAAAAACTGTTTTTT. Protein sequence: CASSRGRLNEKLFF. This rearrangement joins TRBV4-1 to TRBJ1-4; D is unclear. The CDR3 is 14 amino acids. CDR1 and CDR2 (germline): MGHRA, YSYEKL. The germline V and J ends were trimmed by 4 bases and 5 bases, with 11 bases remaining between them.

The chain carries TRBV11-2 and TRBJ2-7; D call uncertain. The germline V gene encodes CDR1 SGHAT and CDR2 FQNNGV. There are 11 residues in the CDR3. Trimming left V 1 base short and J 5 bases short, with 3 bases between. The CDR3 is CASSLADEQYF. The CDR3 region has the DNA TGTGCCAGCAGCTTAGCGGACGAGCAGTACTTC.

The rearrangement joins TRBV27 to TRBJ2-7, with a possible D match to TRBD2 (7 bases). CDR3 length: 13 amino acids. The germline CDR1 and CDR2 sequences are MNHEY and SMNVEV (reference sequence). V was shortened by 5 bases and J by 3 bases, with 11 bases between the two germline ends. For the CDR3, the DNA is TGTGCCAGCAGTGGGGGCGGGAGCTACGAGCAGTACTTC. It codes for CASSGGGSYEQYF.

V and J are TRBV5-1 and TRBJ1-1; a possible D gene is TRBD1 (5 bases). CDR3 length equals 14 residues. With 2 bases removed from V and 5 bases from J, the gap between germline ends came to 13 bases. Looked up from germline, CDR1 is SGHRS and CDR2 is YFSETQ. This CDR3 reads CASSLQAFGTEAFF. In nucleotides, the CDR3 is TGCGCCAGCAGCTTACAGGCCTTCGGGACTGAAGCTTTCTTT.

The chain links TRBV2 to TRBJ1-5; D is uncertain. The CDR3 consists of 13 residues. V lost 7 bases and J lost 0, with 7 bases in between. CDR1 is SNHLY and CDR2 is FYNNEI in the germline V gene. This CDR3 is CASTVVSNQPQHF. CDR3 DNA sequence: TGTGCCAGCACTGTTGTTAGCAATCAGCCCCAGCATTTT.

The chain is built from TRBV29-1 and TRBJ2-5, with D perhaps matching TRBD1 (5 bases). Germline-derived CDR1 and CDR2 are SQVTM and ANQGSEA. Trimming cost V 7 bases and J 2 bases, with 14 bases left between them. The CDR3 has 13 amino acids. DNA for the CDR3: TGCAGCGGAAAGGGGCGGCTACAAGAGACCCAGTACTTC. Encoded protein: CSGKGRLQETQYF.

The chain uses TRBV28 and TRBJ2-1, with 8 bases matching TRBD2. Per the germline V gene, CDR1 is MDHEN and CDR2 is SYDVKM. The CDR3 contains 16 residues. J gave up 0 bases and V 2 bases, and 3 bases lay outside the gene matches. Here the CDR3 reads CASSLAGGSSYNEQFF. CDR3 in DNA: TGTGCCAGCAGTTTAGCGGGAGGCAGCTCCTACAATGAGCAGTTCTTC.

DNA for the CDR3: TGTGCCAGCAGCCTATCACAGGGATTGCATCAGCCCCAGCATTTT. Amino acid sequence: CASSLSQGLHQPQHF. The rearrangement links TRBV6-5 to TRBJ1-5; weak D call: TRBD1 (6 bases). Looked up from germline, CDR1 is MNHEY and CDR2 is SVGAGI. V was clipped by 6 bases and J by 5 bases, with 17 bases between them. This CDR3 is 15 amino acids long.

The CDR3 DNA reads as TGTGCCAGCAGTCCAAGGGACAGGGTCTCTGAAGCTTTCTTT. Its protein product is CASSPRDRVSEAFF. The gene calls are TRBV27 and TRBJ1-1, with 9 bases aligning to TRBD1. J was trimmed by 6 bases and V by 5 bases; bases with no gene match: 7. The CDR3 has 14 amino acids. Germline V gene data show CDR1 as MNHEY and CDR2 as SMNVEV (reference sequence).

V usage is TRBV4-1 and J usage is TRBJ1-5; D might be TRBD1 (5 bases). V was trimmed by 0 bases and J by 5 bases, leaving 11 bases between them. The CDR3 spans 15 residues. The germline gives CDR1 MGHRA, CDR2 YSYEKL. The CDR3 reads CASSQDSGSDQPQHF. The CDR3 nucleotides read TGCGCCAGCAGCCAAGATTCAGGGTCGGATCAGCCCCAGCATTTT.

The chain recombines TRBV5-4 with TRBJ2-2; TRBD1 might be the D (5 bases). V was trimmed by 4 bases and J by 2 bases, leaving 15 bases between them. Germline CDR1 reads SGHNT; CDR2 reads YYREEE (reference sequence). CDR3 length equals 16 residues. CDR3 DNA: TGTGCCAGCAGCCCGGGCCAAGGACATAACACCGGGGAGCTGTTTTTT. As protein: CASSPGQGHNTGELFF.

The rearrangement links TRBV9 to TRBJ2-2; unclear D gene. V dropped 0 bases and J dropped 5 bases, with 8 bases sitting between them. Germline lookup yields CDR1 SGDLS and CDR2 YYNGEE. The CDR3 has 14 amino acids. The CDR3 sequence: CASSVERRTGELFF. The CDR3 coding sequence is TGTGCCAGCAGCGTAGAGAGGCGGACCGGGGAGCTGTTTTTT.

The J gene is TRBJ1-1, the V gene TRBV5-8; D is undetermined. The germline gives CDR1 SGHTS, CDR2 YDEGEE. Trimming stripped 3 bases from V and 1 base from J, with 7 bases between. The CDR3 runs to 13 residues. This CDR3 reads CASSSTGNTEAFF. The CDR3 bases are TGTGCCAGCAGCTCTACGGGGAACACTGAAGCTTTCTTT.

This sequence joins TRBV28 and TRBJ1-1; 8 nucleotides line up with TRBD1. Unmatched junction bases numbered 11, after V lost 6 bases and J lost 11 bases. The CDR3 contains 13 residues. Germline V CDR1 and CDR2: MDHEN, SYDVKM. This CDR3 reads CASRGGTGGRAFF. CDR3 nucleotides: TGTGCCAGCAGGGGGGGGACAGGAGGCCGCGCTTTCTTT.

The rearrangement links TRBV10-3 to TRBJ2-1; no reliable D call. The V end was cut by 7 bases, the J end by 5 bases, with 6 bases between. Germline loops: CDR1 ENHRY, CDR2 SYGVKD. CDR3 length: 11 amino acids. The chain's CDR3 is CAINGDNEQFF. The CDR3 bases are TGTGCCATCAACGGAGACAATGAGCAGTTCTTC.

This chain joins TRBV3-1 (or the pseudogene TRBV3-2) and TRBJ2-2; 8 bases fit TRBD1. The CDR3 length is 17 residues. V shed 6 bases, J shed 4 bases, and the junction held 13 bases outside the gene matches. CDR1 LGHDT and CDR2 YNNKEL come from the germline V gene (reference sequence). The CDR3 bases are TGTGCCAGCAGGACCCTGTACCAGGGGGCGGGCACCGGGGAGCTGTTTTTT. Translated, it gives CASRTLYQGAGTGELFF.

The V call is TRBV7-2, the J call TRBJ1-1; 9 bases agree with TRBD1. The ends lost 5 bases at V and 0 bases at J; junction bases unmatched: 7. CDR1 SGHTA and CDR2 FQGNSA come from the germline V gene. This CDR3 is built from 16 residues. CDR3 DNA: TGTGCCAGCAGCCTCGGACAGGGGCGAATGAACACTGAAGCTTTCTTT. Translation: CASSLGQGRMNTEAFF.

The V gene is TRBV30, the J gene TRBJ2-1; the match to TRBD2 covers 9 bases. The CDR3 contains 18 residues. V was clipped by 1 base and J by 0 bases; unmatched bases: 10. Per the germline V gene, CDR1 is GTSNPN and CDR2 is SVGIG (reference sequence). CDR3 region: CAWSGGGAGGHSYNEQFF. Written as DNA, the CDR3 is TGTGCCTGGAGTGGAGGTGGGGCGGGGGGGCACTCCTACAATGAGCAGTTCTTC.

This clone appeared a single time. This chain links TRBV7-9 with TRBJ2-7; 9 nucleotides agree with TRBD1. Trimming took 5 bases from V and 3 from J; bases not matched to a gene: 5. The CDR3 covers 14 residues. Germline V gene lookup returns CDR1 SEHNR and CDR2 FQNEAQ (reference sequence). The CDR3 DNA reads TGTGCCAGCAGCGGCGACAGGGGGGGCTACGAGCAGTACTTC. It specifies CASSGDRGGYEQYF.

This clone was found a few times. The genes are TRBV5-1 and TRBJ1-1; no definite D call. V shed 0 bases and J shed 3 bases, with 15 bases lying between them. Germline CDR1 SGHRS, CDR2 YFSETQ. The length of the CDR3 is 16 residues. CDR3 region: CASSLAAGLGDTEAFF. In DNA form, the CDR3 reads TGCGCCAGCAGCTTGGCAGCGGGCCTCGGCGACACTGAAGCTTTCTTT.

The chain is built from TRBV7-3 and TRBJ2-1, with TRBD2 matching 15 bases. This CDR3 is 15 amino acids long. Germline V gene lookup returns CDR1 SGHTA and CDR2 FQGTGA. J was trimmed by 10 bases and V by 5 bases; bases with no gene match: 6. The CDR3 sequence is CASSQTGLAGGEQFF. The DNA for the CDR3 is TGTGCCAGCAGCCAAACGGGACTAGCGGGGGGAGAGCAGTTCTTC.

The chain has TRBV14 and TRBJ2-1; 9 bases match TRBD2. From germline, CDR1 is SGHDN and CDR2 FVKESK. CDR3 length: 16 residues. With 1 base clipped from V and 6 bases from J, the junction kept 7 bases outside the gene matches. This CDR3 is CASSQVGGGAINEQFF. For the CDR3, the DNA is TGTGCCAGCAGCCAAGTGGGCGGGGGGGCCATCAATGAGCAGTTCTTC.

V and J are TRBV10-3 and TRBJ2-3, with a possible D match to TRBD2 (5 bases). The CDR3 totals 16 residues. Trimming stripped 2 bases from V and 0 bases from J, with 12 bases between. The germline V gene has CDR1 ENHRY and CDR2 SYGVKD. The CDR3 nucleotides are TGTGCCATCAGTGAGAGGAGGCCTAGAAGCACAGATACGCAGTATTTT. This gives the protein CAISERRPRSTDTQYF.

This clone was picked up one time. Here the CDR3 reads CASRTAGGPPDTQYF. The CDR3 DNA reads as TGTGCCAGCAGAACCGCGGGGGGGCCCCCAGATACGCAGTATTTT. The chain links TRBV6-6 to TRBJ2-3; 9 positions match TRBD2. The CDR3 covers 15 residues. V lost 6 bases and J lost 4; bases outside the gene matches: 8. Germline-derived CDR1 and CDR2 are MNHNY and SVGAGI (reference sequence).

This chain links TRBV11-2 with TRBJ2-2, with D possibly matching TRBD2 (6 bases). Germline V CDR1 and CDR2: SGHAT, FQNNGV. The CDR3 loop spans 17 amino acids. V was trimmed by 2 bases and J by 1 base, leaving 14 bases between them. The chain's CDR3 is CASSLLGGARNTGELFF. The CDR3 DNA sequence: TGTGCCAGCAGCTTACTTGGCGGGGCCCGGAACACCGGGGAGCTGTTTTTT.

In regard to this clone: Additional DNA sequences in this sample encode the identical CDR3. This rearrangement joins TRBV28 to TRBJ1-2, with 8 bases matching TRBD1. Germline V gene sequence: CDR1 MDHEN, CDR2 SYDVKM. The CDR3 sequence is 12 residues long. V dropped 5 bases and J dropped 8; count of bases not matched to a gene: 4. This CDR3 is CASSLRGLGYTF. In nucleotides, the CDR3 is TGTGCCAGCAGTCTCAGGGGGCTAGGCTACACCTTC.

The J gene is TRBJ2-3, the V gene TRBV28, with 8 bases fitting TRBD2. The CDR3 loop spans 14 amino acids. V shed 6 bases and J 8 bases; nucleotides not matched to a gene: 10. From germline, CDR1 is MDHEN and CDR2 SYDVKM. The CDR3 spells CASSPRTSPATQYF. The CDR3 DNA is TGTGCCAGCAGCCCCCGGACTAGCCCTGCTACGCAGTATTTT.